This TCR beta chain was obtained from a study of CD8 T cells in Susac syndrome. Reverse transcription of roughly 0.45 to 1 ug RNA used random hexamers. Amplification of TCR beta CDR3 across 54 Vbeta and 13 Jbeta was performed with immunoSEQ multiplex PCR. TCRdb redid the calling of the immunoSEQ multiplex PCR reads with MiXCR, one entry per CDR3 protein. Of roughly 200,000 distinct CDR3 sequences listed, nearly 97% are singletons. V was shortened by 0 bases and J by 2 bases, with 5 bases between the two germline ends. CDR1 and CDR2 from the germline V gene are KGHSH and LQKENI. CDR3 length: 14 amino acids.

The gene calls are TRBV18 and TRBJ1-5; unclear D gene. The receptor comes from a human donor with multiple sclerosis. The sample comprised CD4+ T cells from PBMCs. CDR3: CASSPPPGNQPQHF. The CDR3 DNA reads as TGTGCCAGCTCACCACCCCCAGGCAATCAGCCCCAGCATTTT.